The 32 T cell receptor beta chains below were found in one sample sequenced in a study of T-cell memory formation after mild COVID-19. TCRdb reprocessed the 5' RACE reads with MiXCR, giving one entry per CDR3 protein. This sample carries approximately 570,000 distinct CDR3 sequences, roughly 18% of them seen once, and the ten largest clones take approximately 12%. Sequencing was carried out using PBMCs or a T cell subset sorted from them (not recorded which). The receptors were gathered from an adult woman who had mild COVID-19 (a few samples of this study predate the infection). Cell type and time point are not known.

This clonotype was picked up a small number of times. The chain links TRBV6-2 or TRBV6-3 to TRBJ1-5, with a tentative D call TRBD1 (5 bases). The CDR3 contains 16 residues. Germline V gene data show CDR1 as MNHEY and CDR2 as SVGEGT. V was pared by 6 bases and J by 0 bases, with 15 bases between. This CDR3 is CASREHRLYSNQPQHF. The CDR3 DNA is TGTGCCAGCAGAGAACACAGGCTCTATAGCAATCAGCCCCAGCATTTT.

Ten or more counts support this clonotype. The J gene is TRBJ2-1, the V gene TRBV29-1, with 15 bases aligning to TRBD2. Looked up from germline, CDR1 is SQVTM and CDR2 is ANQGSEA. This CDR3 has 17 amino acids. V was pared by 3 bases and J by 6 bases, with 9 bases of the junction left unmatched. The CDR3 is CSVEGLAGGRLRNEQFF. The CDR3 coding sequence is TGCAGCGTTGAGGGACTAGCGGGAGGAAGACTACGCAATGAGCAGTTCTTC.

The V and J genes are TRBV20-1 and TRBJ2-7; 7 bases align to TRBD1. The CDR3 runs 18 residues. CDR1 DFQATT and CDR2 SNEGSKA come from the germline V gene (reference sequence). J was trimmed by 0 bases and V by 2 bases; bases with no gene match: 16. DNA for the CDR3: TGCAGTGCTAGAAGTCCTGAGAAAGGGACAGCCTTCTCCTACGAGCAGTACTTC. Translated, it gives CSARSPEKGTAFSYEQYF.

This clonotype was recorded a few times. The J gene is TRBJ2-5, the V gene TRBV29-1; 7 positions agree with TRBD1. This CDR3 region has 14 residues. The germline V gene encodes CDR1 SQVTM and CDR2 ANQGSEA. V lost 1 base to trimming and J lost 5 bases; unmatched junction nucleotides: 7. The chain's CDR3 is CSVEGSRGKETQYF. DNA for the CDR3: TGCAGCGTTGAAGGCTCCAGGGGGAAGGAGACCCAGTACTTC. The entire variable domain, with the rest obtained from reference TRBV29-1 and TRBJ2-5, is as follows: SAVISQKPSRDICQRGTSLTIQCQVDSQVTMMFWYRQQPGQSLTLIATANQGSEATYESGFVIDKFPISRPNLTFSTLTVSNMSPEDSSIYLCSVEGSRGKETQYFGPGTRLLVL.

Here the CDR3 reads CATSDWGYGYTF. The CDR3 nucleotides are TGTGCCACCAGTGATTGGGGGTATGGCTACACCTTC. The V gene is TRBV24-1, the J gene TRBJ1-2, with D perhaps matching TRBD1 (5 bases). The CDR3 has 12 amino acids. Germline CDR1 KGHDR, CDR2 SFDVKD. Trimming removed 2 bases from V and 5 bases from J, with 5 bases in between.

This clonotype was counted only a few times. The rearrangement joins TRBV24-1 to TRBJ2-3; the D gene is possibly TRBD2 (5 bases). Looked up from germline, CDR1 is KGHDR and CDR2 is SFDVKD. V was pared by 1 base and J by 2 bases, with 9 bases between. CDR3 size: 15 residues. The CDR3 coding sequence is TGTGCCACCAGTGATTTTGAGAGGGCCACAGATACGCAGTATTTT. It yields the protein CATSDFERATDTQYF.

The chain has TRBV5-1 and TRBJ2-7, with D perhaps TRBD1 (5 bases). Deletions cut 0 bases from V and 6 bases from J, with 10 bases between. The germline V gene has CDR1 SGHRS and CDR2 YFSETQ. The CDR3 has 13 amino acids. The CDR3 nucleotides are TGCGCCAGCAGCTTGGGACAGCCTAGCGAGCAGTACTTC. Its protein is CASSLGQPSEQYF.

The chain links TRBV15 to TRBJ2-7, with D hard to call. CDR3 length equals 14 residues. V was trimmed by 0 bases and J by 6 bases, leaving 12 bases between them. Looked up from germline, CDR1 is LNHNV and CDR2 is YYDKDF (reference sequence). CDR3 coding DNA: TGTGCCACCAGCAGAGATTCAGTCAGCGCCGAGCAGTACTTC. Its translation: CATSRDSVSAEQYF.

V is TRBV29-1 and J is TRBJ2-1; 7 bases map to TRBD2. Trimming at V came to 3 bases and at J to 9 bases, leaving 8 bases not matched to a gene. Germline V gene data show CDR1 as SQVTM and CDR2 as ANQGSEA. The CDR3 runs 13 residues. The CDR3 nucleotides are TGCAGCGTTGAGTGGCTAGCGGAGATTGAGCAGTTCTTC. It specifies CSVEWLAEIEQFF.

The J gene is TRBJ1-2, the V gene TRBV7-9, with TRBD1 matching over 8 bases. There are 15 residues in the CDR3. CDR1 is SEHNR, CDR2 FQNEAQ, per germline (reference sequence). V trimming: 1 base; J trimming: 4 bases; junction bases outside the gene matches: 5. CDR3: CASSLEAGTGYGYTF. The CDR3 region has the DNA TGTGCCAGCAGCTTAGAGGCTGGGACAGGCTATGGCTACACCTTC.

This clonotype was seen more than once but under ten times. The V gene is TRBV3-1, the J gene TRBJ1-1; TRBD1 aligns across 10 bases. Germline V gene lookup returns CDR1 LGHDT and CDR2 YNNKEL (reference sequence). The CDR3 is 15 amino acids. V was clipped by 5 bases and J by 6 bases; unmatched bases: 9. CDR3 bases: TGTGCCAGCAGCTCATCGGACAGGGGGATGGCTGAAGCTTTCTTT. Amino acid sequence: CASSSSDRGMAEAFF.

CDR3: CASSFYVTDTGELFF. DNA for the CDR3: TGTGCCAGCAGTTTTTACGTTACGGACACCGGGGAGCTGTTTTTT. V is TRBV27 and J is TRBJ2-2; the D is unclear. Trimming removed 3 bases at V and 3 bases at J, with 11 bases between. The germline CDR1 and CDR2 sequences are MNHEY and SMNVEV (reference sequence). The CDR3 has 15 residues.

This clonotype was seen a handful of times. This chain links TRBV24-1 with TRBJ1-2; D not resolved. The CDR3 consists of 14 residues. V gave up 3 bases and J gave up 2 bases, with 9 bases separating them. CDR1 KGHDR and CDR2 SFDVKD come from the germline V gene. The CDR3 protein is CATSDPTRNYGYTF. For the CDR3, the DNA is TGTGCCACCAGTGATCCGACAAGAAACTATGGCTACACCTTC.

This clonotype was counted between two and nine times. The chain couples TRBV5-5 to TRBJ2-5; 8 bases fit TRBD2. Germline assignment: CDR1 SGHKS and CDR2 YYEKEE (reference sequence). This CDR3 contains 14 residues. The junction had 6 bases not matched to a gene; V was cut back by 7 bases and J by 1 base. The CDR3 loop is CASVLTSAQETQYF. The CDR3, as DNA: TGTGCCAGCGTGTTGACTAGCGCCCAAGAGACCCAGTACTTC.

This chain joins TRBV5-1 and TRBJ2-1; D gene unclear. V was trimmed by 4 bases and J by 8 bases, leaving 19 bases between them. This CDR3 has 15 amino acids. Per the germline V gene, CDR1 is SGHRS and CDR2 is YFSETQ. CDR3 DNA sequence: TGCGCCAGCAGCGAAAGCATTACCCCGACGGATGAGCAGTTCTTC. It specifies CASSESITPTDEQFF.

This clonotype was seen only a few times. This chain joins TRBV20-1 and TRBJ2-5; tentative D call: TRBD2 (6 bases). Germline CDR1 DFQATT, CDR2 SNEGSKA (reference sequence). CDR3 length: 13 amino acids. V lost 6 bases and J 2 bases, leaving 13 bases between the germline ends. CDR3 amino acids: CSARPGLQETQYF. CDR3 coding DNA: TGCAGTGCCCGCCCGGGACTGCAAGAGACCCAGTACTTC.

This clonotype was seen repeatedly, ten times or more. The rearrangement uses TRBV7-9 and TRBJ2-5; no reliable D call. CDR1 is SEHNR and CDR2 is FQNEAQ in the germline V gene (reference sequence). The length of the CDR3 is 14 residues. V gave up 1 base and J gave up 1 base, with 7 bases separating them. The CDR3 here is CASSLGPSQETQYF. The CDR3 coding sequence is TGTGCCAGCAGCTTAGGGCCCAGCCAAGAGACCCAGTACTTC.

This clonotype showed up many times. The chain carries TRBV27 and TRBJ2-1; 7 bases fit TRBD2. The CDR3 sequence is 15 residues long. Germline CDR1 MNHEY, CDR2 SMNVEV (reference sequence). J lost 5 bases, V lost 6 bases, and 10 bases had no gene match. The CDR3 nucleotides read TGTGCCAGCAGCCCGATTCAGCGGGGACACAATGAGCAGTTCTTC. It specifies CASSPIQRGHNEQFF.

In this sample, this clonotype turned up a few times. The chain couples TRBV2 to TRBJ2-4, with a weak D call TRBD1 (6 bases). The CDR3 extends over 14 amino acids. CDR1 is SNHLY and CDR2 is FYNNEI in the germline V gene. Between the trimmed V and J ends, which lost 6 bases and 0 bases, there was a span of 9 bases. CDR3: CASRPGVAKNIQYF. Here the CDR3 DNA reads TGTGCCAGCAGACCAGGGGTAGCCAAAAACATTCAGTACTTC.

CDR3 sequence (DNA): TGCGCCAGCAGCCCAATAGGGGCCTCGTACAATGAGCAGTTCTTC. This translates into CASSPIGASYNEQFF. The rearrangement uses TRBV5-1 and TRBJ2-1, with D perhaps TRBD1 (5 bases). V was shortened by 4 bases and J by 4 bases, with 15 bases between the two germline ends. Per germline, CDR1 SGHRS and CDR2 YFSETQ. The CDR3 sequence is 15 residues long.

In its sample, this clonotype was seen once. The genes are TRBV9 and TRBJ2-1; 12 nucleotides agree with TRBD2. Germline assignment: CDR1 SGDLS and CDR2 YYNGEE. The ends lost 1 base at V and 10 bases at J; junction bases unmatched: 6. The CDR3 consists of 15 residues. In nucleotides, the CDR3 is TGTGCCAGCAGCGTATCTACTAGCGGGGGGTCGGAGCAGTTCTTC. It yields the protein CASSVSTSGGSEQFF.

The chain uses TRBV11-3 and TRBJ2-4; 10 nucleotides align to TRBD1. The CDR3 is made up of 16 amino acids. V lost 5 bases and J lost 1; bases outside the gene matches: 5. Germline CDR1 and CDR2: SGHNT and YENEEA. The CDR3 sequence: CASSPGTGEAKNIQYF. The CDR3 DNA follows: TGTGCCAGCAGCCCAGGGACAGGGGAGGCCAAAAACATTCAGTACTTC.

This clonotype has just a few counts. The chain couples TRBV7-3 to TRBJ2-7; the match to TRBD2 covers 9 bases. Unmatched junction bases numbered 11, after V lost 2 bases and J lost 9 bases. Germline V gene data show CDR1 as SGHTA and CDR2 as FQGTGA. This CDR3 is 15 amino acids long. CDR3 in amino acids: CASSLYAGGPSVQYF. The CDR3 DNA sequence: TGTGCCAGCAGCTTATATGCGGGAGGGCCTTCTGTGCAGTACTTC.

This clonotype appeared many times. The chain uses TRBV12-3 or TRBV12-4 and TRBJ2-7; D gene uncertain. V lost 0 bases, J lost 4 bases, and 4 bases lay in between. The CDR3 consists of 12 residues. The CDR3 nucleotides are TGTGCCAGCAGTTTAGCATTTTACGAGCAGTACTTC. Translating gives CASSLAFYEQYF.

This clonotype showed up just a few times. The CDR3 bases are TGTGCCAGCAGTCCCAGACTAGCGGGAGAAGAGGACAATGAGCAGTTCTTC. It specifies CASSPRLAGEEDNEQFF. The chain links TRBV12-3 or TRBV12-4 to TRBJ2-1; TRBD2 matches at 12 bases. V was clipped by 5 bases and J by 5 bases; unmatched bases: 10. The CDR3 totals 17 residues.

The chain employs TRBV5-6 and TRBJ1-2, with TRBD1 matching over 8 bases. Germline V CDR1 and CDR2: SGHDT, YYEEEE. V was clipped by 3 bases and J by 4 bases; unmatched bases: 8. The length of the CDR3 is 15 residues. CDR3 loop: CASSWLKTGVYGYTF. CDR3 DNA: TGTGCCAGCAGCTGGTTGAAGACAGGGGTCTATGGCTACACCTTC. The entire variable domain, with the rest obtained from reference TRBV5-6 and TRBJ1-2, is as follows: DAGVTQSPTHLIKTRGQQVTLRCSPKSGHDTVSWYQQALGQGPQFIFQYYEEEERQRGNFPDRFSGHQFPNYSSELNVNALLLGDSALYLCASSWLKTGVYGYTFGSGTRLTVV.

This clonotype occurred once. The chain has TRBV20-1 and TRBJ2-5, with D possibly TRBD2 on 6 matching bases. V was trimmed by 3 bases and J by 2 bases, leaving 16 bases between them. This CDR3 comprises 15 residues. Germline V gives CDR1 DFQATT, CDR2 SNEGSKA (reference sequence). The CDR3 region has the DNA TGCAGTGCTAGTGATCGTCGGCGGGGACAAGAGACCCAGTACTTC. Amino acids: CSASDRRRGQETQYF.

This clonotype has just a few counts. V gene TRBV24-1 combines with J gene TRBJ2-3; the D gene is possibly TRBD2 (5 bases). The germline gives CDR1 KGHDR, CDR2 SFDVKD. V was cut by 6 bases and J by 2 bases, with 11 bases left in between. The CDR3 sequence is 14 residues long. The CDR3 sequence is CATSRRDNTDTQYF. Written as DNA, the CDR3 is TGTGCCACCAGTCGCCGGGATAACACAGATACGCAGTATTTT.

This clonotype was seen many times. The V gene is TRBV28, the J gene TRBJ2-7, with TRBD2 identical over 11 bases. The V gene's germline CDR1 is MDHEN and CDR2 SYDVKM. V dropped 3 bases and J dropped 12; count of bases not matched to a gene: 10. This CDR3 is 14 amino acids long. The CDR3 nucleotides are TGTGCCAGCAGTTTGAGATCTAGCGGGAGGAGACCGTACTTC. It encodes CASSLRSSGRRPYF.

This clonotype occurred a few times. The chain is built from TRBV7-8 and TRBJ2-2, with no clear D. Germline-derived CDR1 and CDR2 are SGHVS and FQNEAQ. The CDR3 extends over 17 amino acids. V lost 1 base, J lost 6 bases, and 18 bases lay in between. CDR3 nucleotides: TGTGCCAGCAGCTTAGTTGGCCGTGGCGCAAGCGCCGGGGAGCTGTTTTTT. Amino acid sequence: CASSLVGRGASAGELFF.

The chain is built from TRBV27 and TRBJ1-5; TRBD1 matches 9 bases. Germline assignment: CDR1 MNHEY and CDR2 SMNVEV (reference sequence). After removal of 10 bases from V and 0 bases from J, the junction contained 22 bases not matched to a gene. The CDR3 spans 20 residues. The CDR3 DNA reads as TGTGCCAACCCAGGGCCCCAAACCCCCCGGGACAGGGATAGCAATCAGCCCCAGCATTTT. This gives the protein CANPGPQTPRDRDSNQPQHF.

V is TRBV12-3 or TRBV12-4 and J is TRBJ2-1, with 12 bases that match TRBD2. V lost 5 bases to trimming and J lost 5 bases; unmatched junction nucleotides: 4. The CDR3 length is 15 residues. Here the CDR3 reads CASSLRLAGDNEQFF. The CDR3, as DNA: TGTGCCAGCAGTCTCCGACTAGCGGGGGACAATGAGCAGTTCTTC.